This paragraph reports one T cell receptor beta chain. The antigen is undetermined. Data came from immunoSEQ multiplex PCR; TCRdb stores just in-frame clones and leaves some out. There are about 33,000 clones in the sample; under 85% occur only once, and about 1.3% lies in the top ten. The data stem from a study of T cells in narcolepsy. Across the study: Enrolled donors included narcolepsy type 1 or type 2 patients and healthy controls. Whole-study results and caveats: Comparing one patient's CSF and blood CD4+ clonotypes highlighted HCRT- and TRIB2-specific autoreactive clonotypes. Autoreactive clone sequences were missing from some blood memory CD4+ repertoires.

The CDR3 covers 15 residues. V dropped 3 bases and J dropped 2; count of bases not matched to a gene: 4. CDR1 is SGDLS and CDR2 is YYNGEE in the germline V gene. Sequencing was carried out using CD45RA- memory CD4+ T cells from PBMCs. The genes are TRBV9 and TRBJ2-3; TRBD1 matches at 9 bases. This TCR came from a human donor with narcolepsy. In DNA, the CDR3 is TGTGCCAGCAGCGACAGGACAGGGGTCACAGATACGCAGTATTTT. This sequence encodes CASSDRTGVTDTQYF.